The TCR beta chain under discussion was sequenced for a study of cytomegalovirus exposure and HLA in healthy donors. As for the study in general: Within an early data release were tens of millions of unique TCRs drawn from HLA-typed donors. Study-wide findings and caveats: Prior analysis indicated that the majority of TCR beta V segments exhibited productivity approximately 90% or approximately 30% of the time. Some 150 TCR beta chains were listed as cytomegalovirus-associated.

In the case of this clone: Its target is unknown.

This CDR3 is built from 15 residues. The germline V gene encodes CDR1 SGHVS and CDR2 FQNEAQ. V lost 8 bases to trimming and J lost 4 bases, with 20 bases between them. PCR primers comprised 60 Vbeta and 13 Jbeta primers. Assay: immunoSEQ multiplex PCR; the TCRdb copy retains only in-frame clones and omits some. The sample shows about 210,000 clones, roughly 83% of them seen only once. The receptor was isolated from a male donor in good health and CMV-seropositive. The chain recombines TRBV7-8 with TRBJ1-2; perhaps TRBD1 as D (6 bases). Sequenced material: PBMCs. The CDR3 here is CASSNPGVPVYGYTF. The CDR3 DNA follows: TGTGCCAGCTCCAACCCAGGGGTACCTGTCTATGGCTACACCTTC.